The clone carrying this TCR beta chain was detected only a few times. Antigen unknown. The CDR3 spans 13 residues. Germline CDR1 and CDR2: SNHLY and FYNNEI. The V gene lost 7 bases and the J gene lost 3 bases, with 11 bases spanning the gap. According to the study, TCR beta libraries were built with iRepertoire HTBI primers and CDR3-region Arm-PCR. TCRdb reanalysed the multiplex PCR reads using MiXCR and keeps one entry per CDR3 protein. The data hold fewer than 500,000 distinct CDR3 sequences, with around 15% observed a single time. The record originates from a study of regulatory T cells in long-lasting Graves disease. Study-wide results and limits: Rather than thyroid tissue, only peripheral blood underwent study.

As to time point: newly diagnosed GD, antithyroid drugs for less than 3 months. RNA from PBMCs was the source of the TCR library. The sample was also linked to a second study, of T cells in Graves' hyperthyroidism and ophthalmopathy. Turning to that study: Participants, patients aged 18 to 65, had newly diagnosed hyperthyroidism with a duration under 2 months. When the TCR CDR3 underwent first-round RT-PCR, the HTBI primer set was used.

The chain employs TRBV2 and TRBJ2-3, with D tentatively TRBD1 (6 bases). The TCR was taken from a man aged 40-55 years with Graves disease. The source was peripheral blood mononuclear cells (PBMCs), collected at new diagnosis, from a patient treated with antithyroid drugs. The CDR3 loop reads CASTNRATDTQYF. The CDR3 DNA reads as TGTGCCAGCACCAACAGGGCGACAGATACGCAGTATTTT.